A selection of T cell receptor beta chains follows, all from one sample in a study of post-analysis software for immune sequencing data. MiXCR was run by TCRdb on the PCR reads, yielding one entry per CDR3 protein. The repertoire has hundreds of thousands of distinct CDR3 sequences, about 53% of them found once; the top ten carry approximately 4.2%. The specimen was blood. The source of these receptors is a girl between 10 and 17 years old with multiple sclerosis. The CDR3 runs from the conserved cysteine through the conserved F or W. A D gene is named only where the DNA matches it firmly. Some rows have no size entry. The others give once, few or many, or a class for an expanded clone.

j_call v_call d_call clone_size cdr3_aa cdr3_nt
TRBJ2-5 TRBV3-1 - - CASSPRDFRETQYF TGTGCCAGCAGCCCCAGGGACTTCCGGGAGACCCAGTACTTC
TRBJ2-7 TRBV2 - once CASSDRAGYEQYF TGTGCCAGCAGTGACAGGGCCGGATACGAGCAGTACTTC
TRBJ2-7 TRBV2 TRBD2 - CASTGLAGYHEQYF TGTGCCAGCACTGGACTAGCGGGATACCACGAGCAGTACTTC
TRBJ1-5 TRBV6-1 - - CASSVTTSNQPQHF TGTGCCAGCAGCGTGACTACAAGCAATCAGCCCCAGCATTTT
TRBJ2-5 TRBV7-3 TRBD1 - CASSLTGTGVRETQYF TGTGCCAGCAGCTTAACCGGGACAGGGGTCCGAGAGACCCAGTACTTC
TRBJ2-3 TRBV7-3 - - CASGQGSTQYF TGTGCCAGCGGTCAGGGGTCTACGCAGTATTTT
TRBJ2-7 TRBV20-1 TRBD1 - CSAATGTAYEQYF TGCAGTGCCGCCACCGGGACAGCCTACGAGCAGTACTTC
TRBJ2-1 TRBV10-3 TRBD1 - CAITGTGEGGEQFF TGTGCCATCACCGGGACAGGGGAAGGCGGTGAGCAGTTCTTC
TRBJ1-1 TRBV7-9 - - CASSGVDKAFF TGTGCCAGCAGCGGGGTCGATAAAGCTTTCTTT
TRBJ2-7 TRBV24-1 - - CATSRPGGYNEQYF TGTGCCACCAGTCGCCCCGGCGGCTACAATGAGCAGTACTTC
TRBJ2-3 TRBV11-1 - once CASSPPGGPADTQYF TGTGCCAGCAGCCCACCCGGTGGCCCGGCAGATACGCAGTATTTT
TRBJ2-5 TRBV5-6 - few CASSLLSSETQYF TGTGCCAGCAGCTTGCTAAGCTCCGAGACCCAGTACTTC
TRBJ1-2 TRBV6-1 - - CASSRDGYGYTF TGTGCCAGCAGTAGGGACGGCTATGGCTACACCTTC
TRBJ1-6 TRBV7-6 - few CASSLYRLADSPLHF TGTGCCAGCAGCTTATACAGGCTTGCGGATTCACCCCTCCACTTT
TRBJ2-5 TRBV12-3/TRBV12-4 - - CASSLGLGLSQETQYF TGTGCCAGCAGTTTAGGTCTGGGACTTTCACAAGAGACCCAGTACTTC
TRBJ2-1 TRBV7-3 - - CASSLSPTYEQFF TGTGCCAGCAGCTTATCCCCAACATATGAGCAGTTCTTC
TRBJ1-4 TRBV7-2 - - CASSLGPEEKLFF TGTGCCAGCAGCTTAGGACCCGAGGAAAAACTGTTTTTT
TRBJ2-1 TRBV6-5 - - CASSYSTGHSYNEQFF TGTGCCAGCAGTTACTCGACGGGCCACTCCTACAATGAGCAGTTCTTC
TRBJ1-5 TRBV27 - - CASSFLGPNQPQHF TGTGCCAGCAGTTTCTTAGGGCCCAATCAGCCCCAGCATTTT
TRBJ2-1 TRBV7-3 TRBD2 - CASSSTGTTIGLNEQFF TGTGCCAGCAGCTCCACCGGGACTACGATCGGCCTCAATGAGCAGTTCTTC
TRBJ2-3 TRBV12-3/TRBV12-4 - few CASSPAQGGTDTQYF TGTGCCAGCAGCCCCGCCCAGGGGGGGACAGATACGCAGTATTTT
TRBJ1-5 TRBV6-5 TRBD1 once CASSYNRGGTAQHF TGTGCCAGCAGTTACAACAGGGGAGGCACAGCCCAGCATTTT
TRBJ2-7 TRBV28 TRBD2 - CASAQGLVFYEQYF TGTGCCAGCGCACAGGGACTAGTTTTCTACGAGCAGTACTTC
TRBJ1-2 TRBV5-4 - - CASSLATEGVYGYTF TGTGCCAGCAGCTTGGCCACGGAGGGGGTCTATGGCTACACCTTC
TRBJ2-7 TRBV6-5 - - CANSSKQWERSYEQYF TGTGCCAACAGTTCAAAACAGTGGGAGAGGTCCTACGAGCAGTACTTC
TRBJ2-5 TRBV21-1 - once CASSRRGLAGGPGQETQYF TGTGCCAGCAGCAGGAGAGGTCTAGCGGGAGGGCCAGGCCAAGAGACCCAGTACTTC
TRBJ2-7 TRBV20-1 TRBD2 - CSALLGGLAGLYEQYF TGCAGTGCCCTCTTGGGGGGGCTAGCGGGACTCTACGAGCAGTACTTC
TRBJ2-1 TRBV20-1 TRBD2 - CSARDPLRGGSYNEQFF TGCAGTGCTAGAGACCCTCTTCGCGGGGGATCCTACAATGAGCAGTTCTTC
TRBJ2-5 TRBV7-2 TRBD1 - CASSLYDREGKTQYF TGTGCCAGCAGCTTATACGACAGGGAAGGCAAGACCCAGTACTTC
TRBJ2-3 TRBV9 - - CASSVSGGRHGTDTQYF TGTGCCAGCAGCGTCTCCGGGGGCCGTCATGGCACAGATACGCAGTATTTT
TRBJ1-6 TRBV2 - - CASRNLVGYNSPLHF TGTGCCAGCCGTAATCTCGTGGGCTATAATTCACCCCTCCACTTT
TRBJ1-2 TRBV27 TRBD1 - CASSYRTGGAVGYTF TGTGCCAGCAGTTATAGGACAGGGGGCGCGGTTGGCTACACCTTC
TRBJ2-4 TRBV18 - - CASSPGEGNIQYF TGTGCCAGCTCACCTGGCGAGGGGAACATTCAGTACTTC
TRBJ2-7 TRBV5-1 - - CASSFGREWSEQYF TGCGCCAGCAGCTTCGGCAGGGAGTGGAGTGAGCAGTACTTC
TRBJ2-4 TRBV5-1 TRBD1 - CASSLDAGGTKNIQYF TGCGCCAGCAGCTTGGACGCAGGGGGAACCAAAAACATTCAGTACTTC
TRBJ2-1 TRBV7-8 TRBD1 - CASSLAQGARDEQFF TGTGCCAGCAGCTTAGCTCAGGGGGCACGGGATGAGCAGTTCTTC
TRBJ1-2 TRBV4-1 - - CASSQGRGGWEGYTF TGCGCCAGCAGCCAAGGAAGGGGCGGTTGGGAGGGCTACACCTTC
TRBJ2-7 TRBV6-1 TRBD2 - CASSKGGSSYEQYF TGTGCCAGCAGTAAGGGAGGGTCATCGTACGAGCAGTACTTC
TRBJ2-1 TRBV12-3/TRBV12-4 TRBD1 - CASTLRGPGTGMGNEQFF TGTGCCAGCACCCTAAGAGGTCCGGGGACAGGGATGGGGAATGAGCAGTTCTTC
TRBJ2-5 TRBV20-1 - - CSARNIVSGQETQYF TGCAGTGCTAGAAATATCGTTAGCGGCCAAGAGACCCAGTACTTC
TRBJ2-5 TRBV7-2 TRBD2 - CAGSLDGGGTKTQYF TGTGCCGGCAGCTTAGATGGCGGGGGGACGAAGACCCAGTACTTC
TRBJ2-1 TRBV4-2 TRBD1 - CASSPTGPYNEQFF TGTGCCAGCAGCCCGACAGGGCCCTACAATGAGCAGTTCTTC
TRBJ2-7 TRBV30 TRBD2 few CAWSPGGSSYEQYF TGTGCCTGGAGTCCCGGGGGGAGCTCCTACGAGCAGTACTTC
TRBJ2-4 TRBV2 TRBD1 - CASSDRDRGYF TGTGCCAGCAGTGACCGGGACAGGGGGTACTTC